Here is one T cell receptor (beta chain) with its context. The antigen remains undetermined. The V end lost 4 bases, the J end lost 3 bases, and 6 bases lay between the germline ends. The germline gives CDR1 SGHAT, CDR2 FQNNGV. This CDR3 is 12 amino acids long. The sample belongs to a study of blood T cells in healthy people across ages. Study-level points and caveats: The long-lived group displayed more naive CD4+ cells, plus higher diversity, than the aged donors did.

The authors ran a second PCR of roughly 6 to 12 cycles using a sample-barcoded 5' primer and a J-beta primer mix. TCRdb re-analysed the 5' RACE reads in MiXCR, keeping a single row per CDR3 protein. The table includes around 1,000,000 distinct CDR3 sequences, approximately 26% detected once. The same data also contributed to another study, on T cells of mothers and their children. Turning to that study: Donors comprised a few healthy Caucasian mothers plus their six children. The whole RNA yield was converted to cDNA, around 1.4 ug per 15 ul.

The sample consisted of blood. The V gene is TRBV11-2, the J gene TRBJ2-5; the D is unclear. This TCR derives from a girl aged 2 to 9 in good health. CDR3 in amino acids: CASSSSKETQYF. The DNA for the CDR3 is TGTGCCAGCAGCTCCTCCAAAGAGACCCAGTACTTC.